Each of the 7 T cell receptor beta chains below was sequenced from the same sample in a study of T-cell memory formation after mild COVID-19. TCRdb itself ran the 5' RACE reads through MiXCR, one entry per CDR3 protein. The data hold about 410,000 distinct CDR3 sequences, with around 17% observed a single time. Sequences were obtained from PBMCs or a T cell subset sorted from them (not recorded which). Receptor source: a man aged 18 to 35 who had mild COVID-19 (a few samples of this study predate the infection). Cell type and time point are not known.

V gene TRBV2 combines with J gene TRBJ1-5; D is uncertain. Germline V gives CDR1 SNHLY, CDR2 FYNNEI. This CDR3 contains 13 residues. The V and J ends lost 7 bases and 5 bases respectively, with 12 bases between them. The CDR3 region has the DNA TGTGCCAGCATGCCGGGTTCTTATCAGCCCCAGCATTTT. This encodes CASMPGSYQPQHF.

This clonotype was seen a handful of times. The chain links TRBV20-1 to TRBJ2-2, with D possibly TRBD2 on 6 matching bases. Trimming pared 3 bases from V and 5 bases from J, leaving 10 bases between. This CDR3 is 13 amino acids long. Germline CDR1 DFQATT, CDR2 SNEGSKA (reference sequence). CDR3 nucleotides: TGCAGTGCTAGCCACGGGACTACCGGGGAGCTGTTTTTT. This translates into CSASHGTTGELFF.

This clonotype was seen a handful of times. The gene calls are TRBV12-3 or TRBV12-4 and TRBJ2-3; the D gene is possibly TRBD1 (6 bases). The length of the CDR3 is 15 residues. Trimming cost V 7 bases and J 0 bases, with 14 bases left between them. The CDR3 sequence is CASTLVGASTDTQYF. In DNA form, the CDR3 reads TGTGCCAGCACCTTAGTGGGGGCTAGCACAGATACGCAGTATTTT.

The rearrangement links TRBV7-9 to TRBJ1-2, with D uncertain. This CDR3 has 14 amino acids. Trimming removed 5 bases from V and 8 bases from J, with 18 bases in between. Germline V gives CDR1 SEHNR, CDR2 FQNEAQ (reference sequence). The CDR3 DNA reads as TGTGCCAGCAGCGCCTCAGAGTGGGTTGTCGGCTACACCTTC. This codes for CASSASEWVVGYTF.

This chain links TRBV12-3 or TRBV12-4 with TRBJ2-4, with a possible D match to TRBD2 (5 bases). Trimming took 7 bases from V and 0 from J, leaving 16 bases between them. This CDR3 comprises 16 residues. The CDR3 here is CASKPNEGIAKNIQYF. CDR3 in DNA: TGTGCCAGCAAACCTAATGAGGGTATAGCCAAAAACATTCAGTACTTC.

The J gene is TRBJ1-6, the V gene TRBV6-5, with D perhaps matching TRBD1 (5 bases). Germline-derived CDR1 and CDR2 are MNHEY and SVGAGI. V dropped 5 bases and J dropped 5 bases, with 19 bases sitting between them. This CDR3 has 17 residues. CDR3 bases: TGTGCCAGCAGTACATTCGGGAGATCAGGGAATAATTCACCCCTCCACTTT. This sequence encodes CASSTFGRSGNNSPLHF.

The V gene is TRBV20-1, the J gene TRBJ2-7; 11 positions match TRBD2. CDR1 DFQATT and CDR2 SNEGSKA come from the germline V gene (reference sequence). Trimming removed 5 bases from V and 2 bases from J; junction bases left unmatched: 14. The CDR3 has 17 residues. The DNA of the CDR3 is TGCAGTGCTGTGAAGGTGATCTTGACTAGCGGGGCCTACGAGCAGTACTTC. This gives the protein CSAVKVILTSGAYEQYF.